A selection of T cell receptor beta chains follows, all from one sample in a study of CD8 T cells in ankylosing spondylitis. TCRdb re-called the 5' RACE reads with MiXCR, one entry per CDR3 protein. The table shows 9,500 to 10,000 distinct CDR3 sequences, with around 6% occurring only once. The source material was blood, either unsorted or a sorted T cell fraction (not recorded which). The receptor set was obtained from a female donor with ankylosing spondylitis or in good health (not recorded which). CDR3s include the opening cysteine and the closing phenylalanine or tryptophan. D genes are given only for firm matches. For some rows the clone size is stated as once, few or many, or as a class when expanded; others skip it.

>TRBV9|NA|many|TRBJ2-7
TGTGCCAGCAGCCCCGCAACCTCAGTGGGCGAGCAGTACTTC
CASSPATSVGEQYF
>TRBV9|NA|many|TRBJ1-1
TGTGCCAGCAGCGAGTGGGGGAACACTGAAGCTTTCTTT
CASSEWGNTEAFF
>TRBV9|TRBD1|medium-sized|TRBJ1-1
TGTGCCAGCAGCCAGACAGGGGTGAACACTGAAGCTTTCTTT
CASSQTGVNTEAFF
>TRBV9|NA|many|TRBJ1-1
TGTGCCAGCAGCTTGGGGGCTGGGGGGACTGAAGCTTTCTTT
CASSLGAGGTEAFF
>TRBV9|NA|few|TRBJ1-5
TGTGCCAGCAGCCAAGAGGGGTTTAGCAATCAGCCCCAGCATTTT
CASSQEGFSNQPQHF
>TRBV9|NA|few|TRBJ2-4
TGTGCCAGCAGCGTAGCGGGGCTAATTGGAAACATTCAGTACTTC
CASSVAGLIGNIQYF
>TRBV9|TRBD2|many|TRBJ2-1
TGTGCCAGCAGCCCCAGCGGGAGAGACGTCGATGAGCAGTTCTTC
CASSPSGRDVDEQFF
>TRBV9|TRBD2|NA|TRBJ2-1
TGTGCCAGCAGCGTAGCGACTAGCGGGAGTTGGGGTGAGCAGTTCTTC
CASSVATSGSWGEQFF
>TRBV9|TRBD2|medium-sized|TRBJ2-7
TGTGCCAGCAGCGTAGGTGGCGGGGGGGCGGAAGAGCAGTACTTC
CASSVGGGGAEEQYF
>TRBV12-3/TRBV12-4|NA|medium-sized|TRBJ2-7
TGTGCCACCGACACGGGATCCAATCAGGACGAGCAGTACTTC
CATDTGSNQDEQYF
>TRBV9|TRBD2|many|TRBJ2-1
TGTGCCAGCAGCCCGACTAGCGGGGTCAACTACAATGAGCAGTTCTTC
CASSPTSGVNYNEQFF
>TRBV9|TRBD2|many|TRBJ2-2
TGTGCCAGCAGCGTAGAGCTAGCGGGGGAGGACACCGGGGAGCTGTTTTTT
CASSVELAGEDTGELFF
>TRBV9|NA|many|TRBJ2-6
TGTGCCAGCAGCGAGCACCCCTCCCCCTCTGGGGCCAACGTCCTGACTTTC
CASSEHPSPSGANVLTF
>TRBV9|NA|many|TRBJ2-1
TGTGCCAGCAGCGTAGGTAGTTATAATAATGAGCAGTTCTTC
CASSVGSYNNEQFF
>TRBV9|NA|many|TRBJ2-3
TGTGCCAGCAGCGTAGCCGGGATATCCACAGATACGCAGTATTTT
CASSVAGISTDTQYF
>TRBV9|NA|NA|TRBJ2-3
TGTGCCAGCAGCGTAGGTTCAGGGGTTATGCGGACAGATACGCAGTATTTT
CASSVGSGVMRTDTQYF
>TRBV9|TRBD2|many|TRBJ2-7
TGTGCCAGCAGCGTAGGGGTGACTAGCGGTTCGGAGCAGTACTTC
CASSVGVTSGSEQYF
>TRBV9|NA|many|TRBJ2-7
TGTGCCAGCAGCGTAGAGGGAGGTCCCTCCTACGAGCAGTACTTC
CASSVEGGPSYEQYF
>TRBV9|NA|NA|TRBJ1-2
TGTGCCAGCAGCGAGAGCTCGTATGGCTACACCTTC
CASSESSYGYTF
>TRBV9|NA|many|TRBJ2-7
TGTGCCAGCAGCGACAAACAGGGCCGCGAGCAGTACTTC
CASSDKQGREQYF
>TRBV9|NA|many|TRBJ2-1
TGTGCCAGCAGCCCCTATGACGGCTACACAGCTGAGCAGTTCTTC
CASSPYDGYTAEQFF
>TRBV9|TRBD2|many|TRBJ2-1
TGTGCCAGCAGCCGAGCGGGAGGGCCTGATGAGCAGTTCTTC
CASSRAGGPDEQFF
>TRBV9|NA|many|TRBJ2-6
TGTGCCAGCAGCGCCATTTCCGGGGCCAACGTCCTGACTTTC
CASSAISGANVLTF
>TRBV9|NA|NA|TRBJ2-1
TGTGCCAGCAGCGTAGCGTCTAGCGTAAAACATAATGAGCAGTTCTTC
CASSVASSVKHNEQFF
>TRBV9|NA|many|TRBJ1-2
TGTGCCAGCAGCGTAGAAACCAACTATGGCTACACCTTC
CASSVETNYGYTF
>TRBV9|TRBD1|NA|TRBJ2-1
TGTGCCAGCAGCGAAGGGACAGGGGCCCTGAATGAGCAGTTCTTC
CASSEGTGALNEQFF
>TRBV9|TRBD2|NA|TRBJ2-3
TGTGCCAGCAGCGTGAAGAGCGGGAGCTTGAGCACAGATACGCAGTATTTT
CASSVKSGSLSTDTQYF